The clone carrying this T cell receptor (beta chain) was picked up a small number of times. Its antigen is not identified. TCRdb re-called the reads through MiXCR, storing one row per CDR3 protein. The sample shows 200,000 or so distinct CDR3 sequences, approximately 30% of them seen only once. The data derive from a study of T cell repertoires in cytomegalovirus infection. Turning to the study itself: Public TCR beta signatures were indicative of both CMV infection and a matching HLA type.

Between the trimmed V and J ends, which lost 7 bases and 5 bases, there was a span of 17 bases. CDR1 and CDR2 from the germline V gene are SQVTM and ANQGSEA. The CDR3 covers 13 residues. Findings and caveats of the study: Carriers of CMV and the relevant HLA type were discriminated by public TCR beta frequency. Within the response measured ex vivo, HLA-C-restricted CMV-specific TCR beta clonotypes were dominant.

The J gene is TRBJ1-2, the V gene TRBV29-1; D is possibly TRBD1 (5 bases). Sequenced material: PBMCs. The source of this sequence is a human donor in good health (CMV status not recorded). Some clones in this sample may be carry-over from other donors' samples. CDR3 sequence reads: CSGSFGAGYGYTF. As DNA, the CDR3 is TGCAGCGGAAGTTTCGGGGCGGGATATGGCTACACCTTC.